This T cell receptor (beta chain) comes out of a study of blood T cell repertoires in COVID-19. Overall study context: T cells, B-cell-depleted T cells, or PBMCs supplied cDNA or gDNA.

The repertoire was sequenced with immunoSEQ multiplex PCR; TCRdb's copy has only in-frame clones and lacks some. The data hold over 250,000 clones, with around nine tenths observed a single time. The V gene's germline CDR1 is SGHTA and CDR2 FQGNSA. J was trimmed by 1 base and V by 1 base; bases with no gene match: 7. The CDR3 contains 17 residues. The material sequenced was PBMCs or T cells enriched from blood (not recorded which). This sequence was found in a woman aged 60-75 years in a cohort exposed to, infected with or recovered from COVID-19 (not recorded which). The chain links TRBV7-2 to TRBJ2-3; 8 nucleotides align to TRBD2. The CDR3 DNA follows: TGTGCCAGCAGCTTAGGTAATAGCGGGGCCCGCACAGATACGCAGTATTTT. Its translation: CASSLGNSGARTDTQYF. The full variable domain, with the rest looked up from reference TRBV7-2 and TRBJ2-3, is GAGVSQSPSNKVTEKGKDVELRCDPISGHTALYWYRQSLGQGLEFLIYFQGNSAPDKSGLPSDRFSAERTGGSVSTLTIQRTQQEDSAVYLCASSLGNSGARTDTQYFGPGTRLTVL.